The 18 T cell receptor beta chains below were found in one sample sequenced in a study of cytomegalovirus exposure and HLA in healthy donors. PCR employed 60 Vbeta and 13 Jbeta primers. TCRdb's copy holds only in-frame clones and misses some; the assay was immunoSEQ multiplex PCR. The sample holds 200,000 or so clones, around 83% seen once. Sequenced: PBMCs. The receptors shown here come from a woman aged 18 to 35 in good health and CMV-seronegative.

The CDR3 here is CAISNTGTGNTGELFF. The CDR3 coding sequence is TGTGCCATCAGTAACACCGGGACAGGAAACACCGGGGAGCTGTTTTTT. V is TRBV10-3 and J is TRBJ2-2; 8 bases are shared with TRBD1. The CDR3 totals 16 residues. With 5 bases clipped from V and 2 bases from J, the junction kept 7 bases outside the gene matches. In germline, CDR1 is ENHRY, CDR2 SYGVKD.

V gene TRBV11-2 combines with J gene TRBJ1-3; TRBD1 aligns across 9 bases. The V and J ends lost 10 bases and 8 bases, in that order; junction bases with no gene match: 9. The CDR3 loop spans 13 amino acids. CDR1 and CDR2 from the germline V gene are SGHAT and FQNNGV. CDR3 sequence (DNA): TGTGCCACCCGGGACAGGGTTTTGCACACCATATATTTT. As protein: CATRDRVLHTIYF.

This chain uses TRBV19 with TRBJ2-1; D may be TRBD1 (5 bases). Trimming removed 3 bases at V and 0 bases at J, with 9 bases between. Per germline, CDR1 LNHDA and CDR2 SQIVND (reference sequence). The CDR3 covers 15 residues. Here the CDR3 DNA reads TGTGCCAGTAGTATGTTGACAGTCTCCTACAATGAGCAGTTCTTC. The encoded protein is CASSMLTVSYNEQFF.

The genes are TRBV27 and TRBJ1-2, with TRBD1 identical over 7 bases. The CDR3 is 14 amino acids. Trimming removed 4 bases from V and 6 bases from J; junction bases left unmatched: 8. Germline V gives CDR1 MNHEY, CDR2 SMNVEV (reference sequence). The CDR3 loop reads CASSSTGKVDGYTF. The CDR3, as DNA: TGTGCCAGCAGTTCGACAGGGAAAGTCGATGGCTACACCTTC.

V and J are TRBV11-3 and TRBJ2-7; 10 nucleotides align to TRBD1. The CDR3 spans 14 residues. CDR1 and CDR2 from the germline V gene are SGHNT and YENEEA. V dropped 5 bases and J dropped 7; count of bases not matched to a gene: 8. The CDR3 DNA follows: TGTGCCAGCAGCCGGGGACAGGGGTCAGAAGAGCAGTACTTC. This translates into CASSRGQGSEEQYF.

In nucleotides, the CDR3 is TGCAGCGTTGGGGGGGAAGAGACCCAGTACTTC. Amino acid sequence: CSVGGEETQYF. The rearrangement uses TRBV29-1 and TRBJ2-5; maybe TRBD2 (6 bases). In germline, CDR1 is SQVTM, CDR2 ANQGSEA. This CDR3 comprises 11 residues. V lost 4 bases and J 3 bases, leaving 6 bases between the germline ends.

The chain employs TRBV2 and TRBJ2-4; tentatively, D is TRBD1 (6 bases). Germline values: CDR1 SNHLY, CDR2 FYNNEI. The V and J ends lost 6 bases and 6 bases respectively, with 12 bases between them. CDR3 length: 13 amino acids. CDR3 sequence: CASRGGFGNIQYF. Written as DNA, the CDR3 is TGTGCCAGCAGAGGGGGATTCGGAAACATTCAGTACTTC.

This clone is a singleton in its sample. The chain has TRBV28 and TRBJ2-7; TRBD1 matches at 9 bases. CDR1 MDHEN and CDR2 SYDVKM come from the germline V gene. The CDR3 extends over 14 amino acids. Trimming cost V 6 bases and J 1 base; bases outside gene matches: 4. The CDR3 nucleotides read TGTGCCAGCAGGACCGGGACAGGGTCCTACGAGCAGTACTTC. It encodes CASRTGTGSYEQYF.

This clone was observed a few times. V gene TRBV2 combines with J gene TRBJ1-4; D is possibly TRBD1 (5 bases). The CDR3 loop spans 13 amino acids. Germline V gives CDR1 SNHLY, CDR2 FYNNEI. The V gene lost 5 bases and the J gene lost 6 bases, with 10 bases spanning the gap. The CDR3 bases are TGTGCCAGCAGTAGATCGGGGGATGAAAAACTGTTTTTT. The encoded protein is CASSRSGDEKLFF.

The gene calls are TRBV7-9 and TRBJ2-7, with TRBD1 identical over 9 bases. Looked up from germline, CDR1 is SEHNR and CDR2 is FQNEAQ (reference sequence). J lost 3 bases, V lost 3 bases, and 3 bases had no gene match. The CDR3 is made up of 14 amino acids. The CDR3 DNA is TGTGCCAGCAGCTTTGGGACAGGGCTCTACGAGCAGTACTTC. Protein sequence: CASSFGTGLYEQYF.

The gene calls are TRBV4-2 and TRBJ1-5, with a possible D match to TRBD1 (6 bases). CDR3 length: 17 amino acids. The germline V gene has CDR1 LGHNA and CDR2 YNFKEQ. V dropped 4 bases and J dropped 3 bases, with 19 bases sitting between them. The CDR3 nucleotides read TGTGCCAGCAGCCTGATGGGGACAACGATTTCCAATCAGCCCCAGCATTTT. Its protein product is CASSLMGTTISNQPQHF.

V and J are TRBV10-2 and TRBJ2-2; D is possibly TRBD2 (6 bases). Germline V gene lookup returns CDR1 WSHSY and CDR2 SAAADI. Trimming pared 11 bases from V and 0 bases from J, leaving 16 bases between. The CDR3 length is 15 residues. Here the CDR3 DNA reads TGCGCCTCCGTTGGGGGGATCCCGAACACCGGGGAGCTGTTTTTT. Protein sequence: CASVGGIPNTGELFF.

The CDR3, as DNA: TGTGCCAGCAGCCCCCCCCGGGCGGGGGGCACCGGGGAGCTGTTTTTT. Amino acid sequence: CASSPPRAGGTGELFF. The chain recombines TRBV11-2 with TRBJ2-2; 8 nucleotides match TRBD2. After removal of 5 bases from V and 4 bases from J, the junction contained 9 bases not matched to a gene. The CDR3 consists of 16 residues. Germline CDR1 reads SGHAT; CDR2 reads FQNNGV.

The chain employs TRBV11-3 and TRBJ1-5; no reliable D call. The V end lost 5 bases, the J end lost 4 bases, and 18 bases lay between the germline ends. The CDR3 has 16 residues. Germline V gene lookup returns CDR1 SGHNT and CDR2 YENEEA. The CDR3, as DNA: TGTGCCAGCAGCCTTAAAAGATGGGAGCTAAATCAGCCCCAGCATTTT. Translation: CASSLKRWELNQPQHF.

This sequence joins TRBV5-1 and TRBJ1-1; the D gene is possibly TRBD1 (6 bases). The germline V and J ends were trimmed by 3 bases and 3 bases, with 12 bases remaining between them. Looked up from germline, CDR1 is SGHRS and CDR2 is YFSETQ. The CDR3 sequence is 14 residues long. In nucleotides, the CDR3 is TGCGCCAGCAGCTCCAGGGGATTGGACACTGAAGCTTTCTTT. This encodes CASSSRGLDTEAFF.

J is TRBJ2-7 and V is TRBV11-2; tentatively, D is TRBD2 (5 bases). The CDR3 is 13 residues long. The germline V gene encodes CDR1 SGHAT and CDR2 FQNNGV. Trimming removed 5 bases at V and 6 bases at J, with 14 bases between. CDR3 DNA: TGTGCCAGCAGCCCCCTGCGAGCGGTCGAGCAGTACTTC. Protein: CASSPLRAVEQYF.

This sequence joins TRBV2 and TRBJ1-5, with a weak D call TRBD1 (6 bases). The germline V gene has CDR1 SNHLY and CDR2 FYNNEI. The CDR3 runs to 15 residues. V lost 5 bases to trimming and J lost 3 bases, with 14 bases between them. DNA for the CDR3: TGTGCCAGCAGTTTTGGACAGACCCTCAATCAGCCCCAGCATTTT. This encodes CASSFGQTLNQPQHF.

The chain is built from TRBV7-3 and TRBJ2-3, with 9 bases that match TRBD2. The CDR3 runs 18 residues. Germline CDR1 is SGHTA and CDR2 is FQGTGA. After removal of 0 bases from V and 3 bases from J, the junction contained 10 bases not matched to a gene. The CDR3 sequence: CASSLTSGRGGATDTQYF. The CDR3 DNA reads TGTGCCAGCAGCTTAACTAGCGGGAGAGGGGGGGCAACAGATACGCAGTATTTT.